This section outlines one T cell receptor beta chain sequence together with its context. CDR1 SGHKS and CDR2 YYEKEE come from the germline V gene (reference sequence). The CDR3 is 15 amino acids. The junction had 7 bases not matched to a gene; V was cut back by 4 bases and J by 5 bases. This sample was included in a study of blood T cell repertoires in COVID-19. TCRdb's copy holds only in-frame clones and misses some; the assay was immunoSEQ multiplex PCR. The table shows roughly 190,000 clones, with 84% occurring only once. Specimen: PBMCs or T cells enriched from blood (not recorded which). The J gene is TRBJ2-5, the V gene TRBV5-5; the match to TRBD2 covers 11 bases. The receptor was derived from a woman aged 25 to 39 who had recovered from COVID-19. CDR3 coding DNA: TGTGCCAGCAGCCCGGTGACTAGCGGGGTGGAGACCCAGTACTTC. Its translation is CASSPVTSGVETQYF. The full variable domain, in which reference TRBV5-5 and TRBJ2-5 provide the parts outside the CDR3, is DAGVTQSPTHLIKTRGQQVTLRCSPISGHKSVSWYQQVLGQGPQFIFQYYEKEERGRGNFPDRFSARQFPNYSSELNVNALLLGDSALYLCASSPVTSGVETQYFGPGTRLLVL.